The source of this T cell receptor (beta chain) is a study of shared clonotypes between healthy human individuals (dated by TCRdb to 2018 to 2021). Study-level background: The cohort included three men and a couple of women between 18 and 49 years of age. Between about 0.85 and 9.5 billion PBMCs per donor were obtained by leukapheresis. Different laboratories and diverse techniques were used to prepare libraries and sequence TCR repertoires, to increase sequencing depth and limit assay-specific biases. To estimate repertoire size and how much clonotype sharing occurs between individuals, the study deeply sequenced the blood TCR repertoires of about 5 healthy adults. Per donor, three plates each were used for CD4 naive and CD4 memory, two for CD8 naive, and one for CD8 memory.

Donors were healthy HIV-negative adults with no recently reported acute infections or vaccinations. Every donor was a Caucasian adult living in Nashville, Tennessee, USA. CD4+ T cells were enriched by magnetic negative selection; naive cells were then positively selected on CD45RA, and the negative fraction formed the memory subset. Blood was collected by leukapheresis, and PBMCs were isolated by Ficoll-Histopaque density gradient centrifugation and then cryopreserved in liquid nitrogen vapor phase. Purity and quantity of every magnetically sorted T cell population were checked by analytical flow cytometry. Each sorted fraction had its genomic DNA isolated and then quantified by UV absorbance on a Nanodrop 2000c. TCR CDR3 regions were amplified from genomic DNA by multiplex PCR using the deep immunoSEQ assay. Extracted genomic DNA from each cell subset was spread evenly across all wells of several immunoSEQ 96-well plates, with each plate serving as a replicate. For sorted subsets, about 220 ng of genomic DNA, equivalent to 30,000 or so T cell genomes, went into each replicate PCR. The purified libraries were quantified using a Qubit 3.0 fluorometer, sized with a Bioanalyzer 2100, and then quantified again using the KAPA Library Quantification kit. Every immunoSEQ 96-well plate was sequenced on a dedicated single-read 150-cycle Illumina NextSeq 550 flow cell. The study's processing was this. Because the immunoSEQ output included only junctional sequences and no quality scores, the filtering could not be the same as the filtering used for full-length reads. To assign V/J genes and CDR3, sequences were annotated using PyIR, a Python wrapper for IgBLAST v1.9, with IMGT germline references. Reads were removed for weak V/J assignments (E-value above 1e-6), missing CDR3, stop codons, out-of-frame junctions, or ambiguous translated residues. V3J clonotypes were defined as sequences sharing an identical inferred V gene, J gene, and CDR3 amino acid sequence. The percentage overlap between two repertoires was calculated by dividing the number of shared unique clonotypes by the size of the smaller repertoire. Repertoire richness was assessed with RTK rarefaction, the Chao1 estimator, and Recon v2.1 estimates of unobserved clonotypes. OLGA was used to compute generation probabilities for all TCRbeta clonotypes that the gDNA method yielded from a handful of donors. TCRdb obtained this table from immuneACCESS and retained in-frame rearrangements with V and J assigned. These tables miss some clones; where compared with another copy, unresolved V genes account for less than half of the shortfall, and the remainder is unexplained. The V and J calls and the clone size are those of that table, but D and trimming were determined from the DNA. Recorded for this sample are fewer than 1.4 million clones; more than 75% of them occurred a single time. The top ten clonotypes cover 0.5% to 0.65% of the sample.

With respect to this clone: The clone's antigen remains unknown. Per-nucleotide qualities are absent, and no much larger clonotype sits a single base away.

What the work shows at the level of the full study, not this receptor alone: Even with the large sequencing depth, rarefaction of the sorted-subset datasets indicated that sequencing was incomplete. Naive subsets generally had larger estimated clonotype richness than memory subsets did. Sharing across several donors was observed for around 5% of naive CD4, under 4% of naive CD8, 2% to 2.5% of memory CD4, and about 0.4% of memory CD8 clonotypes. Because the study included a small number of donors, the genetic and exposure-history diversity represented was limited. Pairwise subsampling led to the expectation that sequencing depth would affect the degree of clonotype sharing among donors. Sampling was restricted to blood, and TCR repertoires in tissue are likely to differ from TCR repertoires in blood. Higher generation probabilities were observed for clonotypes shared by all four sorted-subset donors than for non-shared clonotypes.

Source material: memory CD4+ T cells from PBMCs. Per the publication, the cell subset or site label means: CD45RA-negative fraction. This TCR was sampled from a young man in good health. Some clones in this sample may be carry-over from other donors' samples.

The DNA reads TGTGCCAGCCATTCTTCCGGGGGGAGGAATGAGCAGTTCTTC. Its protein reads: CASHSSGGRNEQFF. The sequence is built from TRBV6-5 and TRBJ2-1, with 7 bases in between that match TRBD2. Reading from cysteine to phenylalanine, the CDR3 counts 14 amino acids. Of the read, only the CDR3 DNA is kept; its 42 bases are in frame from base 1. According to the germline V gene, CDR1 reads MNHEY and CDR2 reads SVGAGI. V has 8 bases trimmed and J has 7 bases trimmed; junction bases matching no gene number 11.